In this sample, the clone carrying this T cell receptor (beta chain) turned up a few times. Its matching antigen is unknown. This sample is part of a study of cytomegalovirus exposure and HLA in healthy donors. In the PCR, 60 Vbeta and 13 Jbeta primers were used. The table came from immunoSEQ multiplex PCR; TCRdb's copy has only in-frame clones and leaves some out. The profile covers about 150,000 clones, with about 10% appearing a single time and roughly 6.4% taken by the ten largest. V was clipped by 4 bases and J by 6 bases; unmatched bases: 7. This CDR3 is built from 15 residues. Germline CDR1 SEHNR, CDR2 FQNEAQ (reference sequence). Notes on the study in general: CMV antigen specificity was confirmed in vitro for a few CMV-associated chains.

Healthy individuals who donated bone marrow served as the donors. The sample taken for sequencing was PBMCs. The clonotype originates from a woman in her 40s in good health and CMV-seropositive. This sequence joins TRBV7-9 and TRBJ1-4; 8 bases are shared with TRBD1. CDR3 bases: TGTGCCAGCAGCTATTTGACAGGGGAAGATGAAAAACTGTTTTTT. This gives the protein CASSYLTGEDEKLFF. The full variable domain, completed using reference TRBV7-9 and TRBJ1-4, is DTGVSQNPRHKITKRGQNVTFRCDPISEHNRLYWYRQTLGQGPEFLTYFQNEAQLEKSRLLSDRFSAERPKGSFSTLEIQRTEQGDSAMYLCASSYLTGEDEKLFFGSGTQLSVL.